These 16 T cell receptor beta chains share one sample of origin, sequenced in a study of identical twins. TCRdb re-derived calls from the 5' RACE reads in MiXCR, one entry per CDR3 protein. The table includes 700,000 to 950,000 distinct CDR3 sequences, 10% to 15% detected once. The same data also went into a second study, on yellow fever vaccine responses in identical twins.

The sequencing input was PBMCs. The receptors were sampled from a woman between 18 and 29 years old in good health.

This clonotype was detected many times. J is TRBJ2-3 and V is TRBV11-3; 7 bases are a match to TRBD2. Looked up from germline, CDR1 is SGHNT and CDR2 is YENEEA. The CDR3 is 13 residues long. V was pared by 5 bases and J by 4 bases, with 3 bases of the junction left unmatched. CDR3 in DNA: TGTGCCAGCAGCCGCGGGAGCCCAGATACGCAGTATTTT. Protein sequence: CASSRGSPDTQYF.

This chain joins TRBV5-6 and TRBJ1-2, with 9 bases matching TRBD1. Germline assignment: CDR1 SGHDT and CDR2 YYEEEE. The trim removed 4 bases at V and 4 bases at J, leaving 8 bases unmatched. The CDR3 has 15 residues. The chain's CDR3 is CASSPADRGGYGYTF. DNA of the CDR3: TGTGCCAGCAGCCCAGCGGACAGGGGAGGCTATGGCTACACCTTC.

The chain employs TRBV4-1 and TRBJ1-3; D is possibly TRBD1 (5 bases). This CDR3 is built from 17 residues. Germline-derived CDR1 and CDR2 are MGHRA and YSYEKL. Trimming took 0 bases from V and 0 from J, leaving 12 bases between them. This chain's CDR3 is CASSQDSGLYSGNTIYF. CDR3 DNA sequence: TGCGCCAGCAGCCAAGATTCAGGGCTGTACTCTGGAAACACCATATATTTT.

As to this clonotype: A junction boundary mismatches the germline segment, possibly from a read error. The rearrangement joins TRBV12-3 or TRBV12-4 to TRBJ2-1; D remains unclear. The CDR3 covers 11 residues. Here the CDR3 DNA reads TGTGCCAGCAGTCCGAACAAAGAGCAGTTCTTC. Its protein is CASSPNKEQFF.

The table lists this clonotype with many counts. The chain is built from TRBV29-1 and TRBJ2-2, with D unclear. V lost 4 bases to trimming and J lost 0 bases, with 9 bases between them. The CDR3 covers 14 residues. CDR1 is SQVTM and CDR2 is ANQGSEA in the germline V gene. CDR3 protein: CSVASGPNTGELFF. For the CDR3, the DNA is TGCAGCGTTGCTTCTGGGCCGAACACCGGGGAGCTGTTTTTT.

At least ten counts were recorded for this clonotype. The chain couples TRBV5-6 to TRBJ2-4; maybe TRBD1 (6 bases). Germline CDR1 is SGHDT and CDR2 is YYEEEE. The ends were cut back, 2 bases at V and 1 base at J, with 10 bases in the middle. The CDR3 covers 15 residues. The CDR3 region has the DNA TGTGCCAGCAGCTTCCAGGGGACGGCCAAAAACATTCAGTACTTC. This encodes CASSFQGTAKNIQYF.

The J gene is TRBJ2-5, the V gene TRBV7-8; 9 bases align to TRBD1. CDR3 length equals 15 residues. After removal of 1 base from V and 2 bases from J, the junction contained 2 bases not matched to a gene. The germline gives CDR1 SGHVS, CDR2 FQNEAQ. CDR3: CASSLEGQGQETQYF. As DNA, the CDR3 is TGTGCCAGCAGCTTAGAGGGACAGGGACAAGAGACCCAGTACTTC.

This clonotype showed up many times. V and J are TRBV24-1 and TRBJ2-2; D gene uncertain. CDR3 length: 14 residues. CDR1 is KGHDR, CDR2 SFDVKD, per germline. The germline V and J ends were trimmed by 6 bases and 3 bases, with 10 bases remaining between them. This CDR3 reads CATSPTADTGELFF. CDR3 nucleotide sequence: TGTGCCACCAGTCCGACGGCGGACACCGGGGAGCTGTTTTTT.

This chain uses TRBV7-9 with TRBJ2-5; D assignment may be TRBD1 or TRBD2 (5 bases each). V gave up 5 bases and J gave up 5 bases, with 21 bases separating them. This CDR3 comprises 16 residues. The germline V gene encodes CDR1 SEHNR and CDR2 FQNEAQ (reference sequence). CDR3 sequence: CASSREGWGGEETQYF. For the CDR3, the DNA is TGTGCCAGCAGCCGCGAGGGGTGGGGCGGAGAGGAGACCCAGTACTTC.

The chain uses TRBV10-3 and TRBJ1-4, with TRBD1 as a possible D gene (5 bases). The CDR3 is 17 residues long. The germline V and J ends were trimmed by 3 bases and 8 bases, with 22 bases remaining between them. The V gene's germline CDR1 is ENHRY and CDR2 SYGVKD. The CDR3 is CAISDDSGVGGTEKLFF. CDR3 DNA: TGTGCCATCAGTGATGATTCAGGCGTTGGGGGGACCGAAAAACTGTTTTTT.

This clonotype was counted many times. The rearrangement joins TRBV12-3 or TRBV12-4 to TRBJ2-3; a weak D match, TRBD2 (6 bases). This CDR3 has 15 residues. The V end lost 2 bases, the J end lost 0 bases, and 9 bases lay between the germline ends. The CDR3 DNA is TGTGCCAGCAGTTTAACCGGGAGAAGCACAGATACGCAGTATTTT. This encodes CASSLTGRSTDTQYF.

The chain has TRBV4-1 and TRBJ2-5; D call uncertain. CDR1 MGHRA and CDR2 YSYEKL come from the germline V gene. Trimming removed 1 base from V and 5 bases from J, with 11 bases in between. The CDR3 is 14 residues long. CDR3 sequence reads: CASSQVVGRETQYF. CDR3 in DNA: TGCGCCAGCAGCCAAGTCGTGGGCCGGGAGACCCAGTACTTC.

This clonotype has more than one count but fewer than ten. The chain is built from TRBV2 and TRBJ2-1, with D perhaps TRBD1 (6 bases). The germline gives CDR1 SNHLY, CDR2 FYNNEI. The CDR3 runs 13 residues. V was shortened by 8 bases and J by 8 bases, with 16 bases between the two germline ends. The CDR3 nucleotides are TGTGCCAGCTCAGGGGAGTCGATTGATGAGCAGTTCTTC. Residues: CASSGESIDEQFF.

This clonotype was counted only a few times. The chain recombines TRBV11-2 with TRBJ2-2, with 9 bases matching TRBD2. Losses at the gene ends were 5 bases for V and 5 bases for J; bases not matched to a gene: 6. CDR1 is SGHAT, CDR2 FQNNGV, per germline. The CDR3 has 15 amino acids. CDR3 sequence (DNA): TGTGCCAGCAGCCCCAGCGGGAGGTCGACCGGGGAGCTGTTTTTT. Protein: CASSPSGRSTGELFF.

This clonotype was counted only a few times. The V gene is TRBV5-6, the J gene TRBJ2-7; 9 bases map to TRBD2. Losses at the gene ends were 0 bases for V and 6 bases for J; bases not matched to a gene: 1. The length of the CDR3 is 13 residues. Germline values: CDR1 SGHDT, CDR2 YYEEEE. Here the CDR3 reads CASSLGSGSEQYF. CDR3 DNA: TGTGCCAGCAGCTTGGGTAGCGGGAGCGAGCAGTACTTC. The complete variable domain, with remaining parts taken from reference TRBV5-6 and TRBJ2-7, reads DAGVTQSPTHLIKTRGQQVTLRCSPKSGHDTVSWYQQALGQGPQFIFQYYEEEERQRGNFPDRFSGHQFPNYSSELNVNALLLGDSALYLCASSLGSGSEQYFGPGTRLTVT.

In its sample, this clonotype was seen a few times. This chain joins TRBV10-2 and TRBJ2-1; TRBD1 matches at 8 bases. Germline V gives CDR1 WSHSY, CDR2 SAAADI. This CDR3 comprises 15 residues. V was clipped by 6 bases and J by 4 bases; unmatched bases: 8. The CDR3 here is CASRQTGTGYNEQFF. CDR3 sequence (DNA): TGCGCCAGCAGACAGACCGGGACAGGTTACAATGAGCAGTTCTTC.